A selection of T cell receptor beta chains follows, all from one sample in a study of OX40 agonist ivuxolimab in advanced cancers. The assay was immunoSEQ multiplex PCR, and TCRdb's table has in-frame clones only and misses some. The table has under 65,000 clones, roughly 92% seen once. The material sequenced was CD4+ or CD8+ T cells sorted from blood, taken in a trial of the OX40 agonist ivuxolimab. These receptors were collected from an adult with an advanced solid tumor such as melanoma, head and neck, liver or kidney cancer. Each CDR3 is given with its conserved first and last residue. The D gene is left open where the match is weak. The size field is filled for only some rows; it gives once, few, many or a size class.

j_gene,v_gene,abundance,d_gene,CDR3nt,CDR3aa
TRBJ2-1,TRBV4-2,-,TRBD2,TGTGCCAGCAGCCACCTTATAGCGGGGGAGGAGCAGTTCTTC,CASSHLIAGEEQFF
TRBJ2-7,TRBV18,-,TRBD2,TGTGCCAGCTCACCCCAGGGACTAGCGGGGGACTCCTACGAGCAGTACTTC,CASSPQGLAGDSYEQYF
TRBJ2-7,TRBV28,-,-,TGTGCCAGCAGTTTGCCCCGCGGGGAGCAGTACTTC,CASSLPRGEQYF
TRBJ1-2,TRBV7-3,-,-,TGTGCCAGCAGCTTAGCAGGGAACTATGGCTACACCTTC,CASSLAGNYGYTF
TRBJ1-2,TRBV7-6,-,-,TGTGCCAGCAGCTCGGCTGGGGGTCTTGGCTACACCTTC,CASSSAGGLGYTF
TRBJ1-2,TRBV28,-,TRBD1,TGTGCCAGCAGCTCCCTGACAGGGAGAAACTATGGCTACACCTTC,CASSSLTGRNYGYTF
TRBJ2-5,TRBV7-2,-,-,TGTGCCAGCAGGTTGGTGGCCGAGTCTAGACGGTACTTC,CASRLVAESRRYF
TRBJ2-7,TRBV13,-,TRBD1,TGTGCCAGCAGCTTAGAGGGGACAGGGGGGTCCTACGAGCAGTACTTC,CASSLEGTGGSYEQYF
TRBJ2-2,TRBV2,-,-,TGTGCCATAGACAGCTTGAACACCGGGGAGCTGTTTTTT,CAIDSLNTGELFF
TRBJ1-1,TRBV27,-,-,TGTGCCAGCAGTAAACGGGACCTAGGGAGGACTGAAGCTTTCTTT,CASSKRDLGRTEAFF
TRBJ2-2,TRBV30,-,-,TGTGCCTGGAGTGACCTTTCGGGGCACGGGGAGCTGTTTTTT,CAWSDLSGHGELFF
TRBJ1-1,TRBV11-2,-,-,TGTGCCAGCAGCTCCCCCTGGGGGGTGAGGCCTGAAGCTTTCTTT,CASSSPWGVRPEAFF
TRBJ2-1,TRBV7-9,-,-,TGTGCCAGCAGCCTCAGTCCTAATGAGCAGTTCTTC,CASSLSPNEQFF
TRBJ1-4,TRBV6-5,-,-,TGTGCCAGCAGTTACTCGGTAGTTAATGAAAAACTGTTTTTT,CASSYSVVNEKLFF
TRBJ2-1,TRBV13,-,TRBD2,TGTGCCAGCAGCTCGACTAGCGGGGCAGACAATGAGCAGTTCTTC,CASSSTSGADNEQFF
TRBJ2-5,TRBV4-2,-,-,TGTGCCAGCAGCCAAGAGGGGGTTTTGGGGGCGTCTGATGAGACCCAGTACTTC,CASSQEGVLGASDETQYF
TRBJ1-1,TRBV6-5,-,TRBD1,TGTGCCAGCAGGTCTTTGACAGGGATCGCTGAAGCTTTCTTT,CASRSLTGIAEAFF
TRBJ1-6,TRBV6-5,-,-,TGTGCCAGCAGGGCAGGCAATTCACCCCTCCACTTT,CASRAGNSPLHF
TRBJ2-7,TRBV7-9,-,-,TGTGCCAGCAGCTTTGACTTAACCTACGAGCAGTACTTC,CASSFDLTYEQYF
TRBJ2-2,TRBV14,-,-,TGTGCCAGCAGCCAGAAGGACAGCCTCTTCACCGGGGAGCTGTTTTTT,CASSQKDSLFTGELFF
TRBJ2-7,TRBV28,-,TRBD1,TGTGCCAGCAGTCCCCCGGACAGGGGAGGCTACGAGCAGTACTTC,CASSPPDRGGYEQYF
TRBJ1-5,TRBV6-1,-,-,TGTGCCAGCAGTGAAGGTGATGGGTGGCCCCAGCATTTT,CASSEGDGWPQHF
TRBJ2-1,TRBV4-1,-,-,TGCGCCAGCAGCCACACAGGGATGCTCAAGAATGAGCAGTTCTTC,CASSHTGMLKNEQFF
TRBJ2-1,TRBV11-2,few,TRBD1,TGTGCCAGCAGCCTGATCCACAGGGGGGAATACAATGAGCAGTTCTTC,CASSLIHRGEYNEQFF